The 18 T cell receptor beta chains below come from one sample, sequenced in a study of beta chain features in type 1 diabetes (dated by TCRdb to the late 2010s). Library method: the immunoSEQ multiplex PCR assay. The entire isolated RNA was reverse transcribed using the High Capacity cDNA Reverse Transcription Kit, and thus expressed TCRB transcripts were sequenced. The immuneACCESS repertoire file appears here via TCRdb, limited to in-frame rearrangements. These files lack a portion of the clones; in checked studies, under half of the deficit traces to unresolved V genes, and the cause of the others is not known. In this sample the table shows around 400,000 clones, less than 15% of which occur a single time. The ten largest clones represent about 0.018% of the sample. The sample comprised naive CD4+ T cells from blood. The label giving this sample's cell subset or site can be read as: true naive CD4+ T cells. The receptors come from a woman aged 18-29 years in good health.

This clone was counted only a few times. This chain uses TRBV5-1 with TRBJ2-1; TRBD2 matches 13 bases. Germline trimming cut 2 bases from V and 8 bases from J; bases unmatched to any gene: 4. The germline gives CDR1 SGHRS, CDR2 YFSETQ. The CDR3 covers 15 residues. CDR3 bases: TGCGCCAGCAGCTTAGGGACTAGCGGGACCCATGAGCAGTTCTTC. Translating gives CASSLGTSGTHEQFF.

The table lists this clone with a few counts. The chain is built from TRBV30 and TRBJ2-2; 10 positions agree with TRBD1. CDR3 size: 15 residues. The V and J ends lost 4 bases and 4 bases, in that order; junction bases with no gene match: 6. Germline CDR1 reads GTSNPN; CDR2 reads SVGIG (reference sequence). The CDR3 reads CAWTDRGRVTGELFF. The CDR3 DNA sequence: TGTGCCTGGACCGACAGGGGGCGGGTCACCGGGGAGCTGTTTTTT.

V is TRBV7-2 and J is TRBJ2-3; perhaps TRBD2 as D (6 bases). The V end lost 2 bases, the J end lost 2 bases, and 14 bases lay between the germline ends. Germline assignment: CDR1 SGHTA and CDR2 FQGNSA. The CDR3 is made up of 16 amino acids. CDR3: CASSLRRLAITDTQYF. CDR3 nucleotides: TGTGCCAGCAGCTTACGACGGCTAGCGATCACAGATACGCAGTATTTT.

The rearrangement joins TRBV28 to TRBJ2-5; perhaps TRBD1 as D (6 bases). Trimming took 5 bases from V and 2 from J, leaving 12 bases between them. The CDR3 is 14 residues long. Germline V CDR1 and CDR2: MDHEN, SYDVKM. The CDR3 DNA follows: TGTGCCAGCAGTACCAACAGGGATCAAGAGACCCAGTACTTC. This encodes CASSTNRDQETQYF.

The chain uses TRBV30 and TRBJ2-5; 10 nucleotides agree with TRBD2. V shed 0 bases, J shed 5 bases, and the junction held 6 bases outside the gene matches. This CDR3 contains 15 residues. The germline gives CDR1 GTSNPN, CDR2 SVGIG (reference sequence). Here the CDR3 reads CAWSVHLAGAETQYF. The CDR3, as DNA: TGTGCCTGGAGTGTACATCTAGCGGGAGCGGAGACCCAGTACTTC.

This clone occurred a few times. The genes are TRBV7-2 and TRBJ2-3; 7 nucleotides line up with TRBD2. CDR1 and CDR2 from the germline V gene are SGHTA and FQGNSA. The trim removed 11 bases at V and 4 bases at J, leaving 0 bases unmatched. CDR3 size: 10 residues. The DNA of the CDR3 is TGTGCCGGGGGGGCAGATACGCAGTATTTT. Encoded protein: CAGGADTQYF.

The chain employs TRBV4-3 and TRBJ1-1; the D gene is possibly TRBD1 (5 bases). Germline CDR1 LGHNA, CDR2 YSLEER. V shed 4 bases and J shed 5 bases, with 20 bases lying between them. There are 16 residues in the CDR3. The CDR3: CASSPYGGPTGTEAFF. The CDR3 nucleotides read TGCGCCAGCAGCCCCTACGGGGGACCTACGGGGACTGAAGCTTTCTTT.

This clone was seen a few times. The CDR3 sequence: CASINSNYEQYF. CDR3 bases: TGTGCCAGCATAAACAGTAACTACGAGCAGTACTTC. The chain links TRBV28 to TRBJ2-7, with D hard to call. This CDR3 has 12 residues. Germline assignment: CDR1 MDHEN and CDR2 SYDVKM. V was trimmed by 7 bases and J by 3 bases, leaving 10 bases between them. The whole variable domain, filled in from reference TRBV28 and TRBJ2-7, reads DVKVTQSSRYLVKRTGEKVFLECVQDMDHENMFWYRQDPGLGLRLIYFSYDVKMKEKGDIPEGYSVSREKKERFSLILESASTNQTSMYLCASINSNYEQYFGPGTRLTVT.

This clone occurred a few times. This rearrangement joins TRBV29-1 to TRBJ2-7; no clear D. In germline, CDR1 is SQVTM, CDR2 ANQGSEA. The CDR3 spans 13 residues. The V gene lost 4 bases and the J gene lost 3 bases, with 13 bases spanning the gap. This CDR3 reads CSVAEAKDYEQYF. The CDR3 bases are TGCAGCGTTGCCGAGGCTAAGGACTACGAGCAGTACTTC.

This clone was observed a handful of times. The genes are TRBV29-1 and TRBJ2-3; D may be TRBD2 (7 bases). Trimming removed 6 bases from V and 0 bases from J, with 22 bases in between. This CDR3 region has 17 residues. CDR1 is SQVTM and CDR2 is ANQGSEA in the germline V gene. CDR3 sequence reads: CSVREGQGSTSTDTQYF. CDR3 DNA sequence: TGCAGCGTAAGGGAGGGACAAGGGTCAACTAGCACAGATACGCAGTATTTT.

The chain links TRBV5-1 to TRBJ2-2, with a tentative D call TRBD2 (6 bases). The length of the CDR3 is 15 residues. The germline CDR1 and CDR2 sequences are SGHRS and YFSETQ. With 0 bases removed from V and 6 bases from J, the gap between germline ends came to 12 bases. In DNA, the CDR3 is TGCGCCAGCAGCTTGGCCGTCGGGAGTGCCGGGGAGCTGTTTTTT. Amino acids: CASSLAVGSAGELFF. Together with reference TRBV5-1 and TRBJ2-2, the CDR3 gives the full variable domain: KAGVTQTPRYLIKTRGQQVTLSCSPISGHRSVSWYQQTPGQGLQFLFEYFSETQRNKGNFPGRFSGRQFSNSRSEMNVSTLELGDSALYLCASSLAVGSAGELFFGEGSRLTVL.

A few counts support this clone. CDR3 loop: CAWNRDVLAQETQYF. The CDR3, as DNA: TGTGCCTGGAACAGGGATGTTTTAGCCCAAGAGACCCAGTACTTC. The rearrangement joins TRBV30 to TRBJ2-5, with D possibly TRBD1 on 6 matching bases. CDR1 is GTSNPN and CDR2 is SVGIG in the germline V gene (reference sequence). Trimming stripped 4 bases from V and 1 base from J, with 16 bases between. The CDR3 totals 15 residues.

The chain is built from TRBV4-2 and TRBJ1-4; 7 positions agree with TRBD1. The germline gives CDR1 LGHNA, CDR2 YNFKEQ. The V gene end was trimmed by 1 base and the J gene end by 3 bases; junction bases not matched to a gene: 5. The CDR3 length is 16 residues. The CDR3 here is CASSQGTGTANEKLFF. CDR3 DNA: TGTGCCAGCAGCCAAGGCACCGGGACAGCTAATGAAAAACTGTTTTTT.

The CDR3: CATSREGTGGEKLFF. The CDR3 DNA follows: TGTGCCACCAGCAGAGAAGGGACAGGGGGCGAAAAACTGTTTTTT. This chain connects TRBV15 to TRBJ1-4; 12 bases agree with TRBD1. CDR1 is LNHNV and CDR2 is YYDKDF in the germline V gene (reference sequence). This CDR3 contains 15 residues. Germline trimming cut 0 bases from V and 8 bases from J; bases unmatched to any gene: 1.

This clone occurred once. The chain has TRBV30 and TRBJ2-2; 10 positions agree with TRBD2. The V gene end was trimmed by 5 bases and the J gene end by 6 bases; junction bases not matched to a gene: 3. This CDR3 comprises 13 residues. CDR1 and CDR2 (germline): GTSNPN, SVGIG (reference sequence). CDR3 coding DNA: TGTGCCTGGCAGCGGGAGGGGGCCGGGGAGCTGTTTTTT. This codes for CAWQREGAGELFF.

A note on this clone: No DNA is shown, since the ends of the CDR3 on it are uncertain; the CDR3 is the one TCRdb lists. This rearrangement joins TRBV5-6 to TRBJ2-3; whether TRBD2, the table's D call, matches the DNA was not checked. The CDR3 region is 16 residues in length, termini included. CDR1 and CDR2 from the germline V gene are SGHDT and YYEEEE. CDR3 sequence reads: CASSSSGLARRDTQYF.

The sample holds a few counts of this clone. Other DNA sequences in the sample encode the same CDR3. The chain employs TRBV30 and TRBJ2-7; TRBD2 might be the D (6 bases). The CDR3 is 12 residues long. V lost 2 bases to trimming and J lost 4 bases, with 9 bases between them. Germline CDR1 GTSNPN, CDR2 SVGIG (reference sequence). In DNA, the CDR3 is TGTGCCTGGAGTCCGGGGGTATACGAGCAGTACTTC. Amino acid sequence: CAWSPGVYEQYF.

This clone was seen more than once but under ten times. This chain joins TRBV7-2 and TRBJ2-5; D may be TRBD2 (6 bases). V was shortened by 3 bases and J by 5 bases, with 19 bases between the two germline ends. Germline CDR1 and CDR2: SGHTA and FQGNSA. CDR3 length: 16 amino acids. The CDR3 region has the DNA TGTGCCAGCAGCTTCAGCGCGGGAACATCATGGGAGACCCAGTACTTC. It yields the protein CASSFSAGTSWETQYF. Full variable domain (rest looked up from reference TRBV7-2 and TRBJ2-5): GAGVSQSPSNKVTEKGKDVELRCDPISGHTALYWYRQSLGQGLEFLIYFQGNSAPDKSGLPSDRFSAERTGGSVSTLTIQRTQQEDSAVYLCASSFSAGTSWETQYFGPGTRLLVL.